The rows below give T cell receptor beta chains drawn from one sample of a study of early T cells in non-severe SARS-CoV-2 infection. TCRdb redid the calling of the 5' RACE reads with MiXCR, one entry per CDR3 protein. The profile shows about 100,000 distinct CDR3 sequences, around 14% of them singletons. Source material: whole blood. The receptors originated from an adult who was a healthcare worker with PCR-confirmed SARS-CoV-2 infection or an uninfected control (not recorded which). CDR3s include the opening cysteine and the closing phenylalanine or tryptophan. Each record gives: D gene, J gene, clone size, V gene, CDR3 protein, CDR3 DNA. A D gene is named only where the DNA matches it firmly. Not every row has a clone size; where given, it reads once, few, many or a size class.

NA TRBJ2-7 few TRBV11-2 CASTLTGGYEQYF TGTGCCAGCACCCTAACTGGAGGATACGAGCAGTACTTC
TRBD1 TRBJ1-5 many TRBV28 CASGATGTQPQHF TGTGCCAGCGGTGCGACAGGGACGCAGCCCCAGCATTTT
NA TRBJ1-1 NA TRBV6-5 CVSNQGRHTEAFF TGTGTCAGCAACCAGGGCCGGCACACTGAAGCTTTCTTT
NA TRBJ2-7 many TRBV6-2/TRBV6-3 CASSYSETHEQYF TGTGCCAGCAGTTACTCTGAGACCCACGAGCAGTACTTC
TRBD1 TRBJ1-5 many TRBV6-5 CASSETGTVSQPQHF TGTGCCAGCAGTGAGACCGGGACAGTAAGTCAGCCCCAGCATTTT
NA TRBJ2-2 many TRBV28 CASSSRTDSNTGELFF TGTGCCAGCAGTTCAAGGACAGATTCGAACACCGGGGAGCTGTTTTTT
NA TRBJ2-7 few TRBV5-6 CASSWGVSDEQYF TGTGCCAGCAGCTGGGGGGTTTCGGACGAGCAGTACTTC
NA TRBJ2-5 many TRBV6-5 CASNPGPEETQYF TGTGCCAGCAACCCGGGCCCGGAAGAGACCCAGTACTTC
NA TRBJ2-7 NA TRBV4-1 CASSQVSSYEQYF TGCGCCAGCAGCCAAGTTAGTTCCTACGAGCAGTACTTC
NA TRBJ2-5 few TRBV5-1 CASSWVQGQETQYF TGCGCCAGCAGCTGGGTTCAGGGCCAAGAGACCCAGTACTTC
NA TRBJ2-3 NA TRBV3-1 CASSGQSTDTQYF TGTGCCAGCAGCGGTCAGTCCACAGATACGCAGTATTTT
NA TRBJ2-5 few TRBV20-1 CSARRDQETQYF TGCAGTGCTAGACGGGACCAAGAGACCCAGTACTTC
TRBD2 TRBJ2-1 NA TRBV7-2 CASSPWTSSDEQFF TGTGCCAGCAGCCCCTGGACTAGTTCAGATGAGCAGTTCTTC
NA TRBJ2-3 few TRBV19 CASSMQVSDTQYF TGTGCCAGTAGTATGCAGGTATCAGATACGCAGTATTTT
NA TRBJ2-3 few TRBV4-1 CASSQPGRTRENTQYF TGCGCCAGCAGCCAACCAGGACGGACCCGCGAAAATACGCAGTATTTT
TRBD1 TRBJ1-4 NA TRBV6-1 CASAGGSNEKLFF TGTGCCAGCGCAGGGGGCTCTAATGAAAAACTGTTTTTT
TRBD2 TRBJ2-1 many TRBV6-6 CASSSGLALYNEQFF TGTGCCAGCAGCTCCGGACTAGCGCTGTACAATGAGCAGTTCTTC
NA TRBJ2-7 NA TRBV4-1 CASSQVLDGYEQYF TGCGCCAGCAGCCAAGTTCTGGACGGGTACGAGCAGTACTTC
NA TRBJ2-3 few TRBV29-1 CSVDPRLDTQYF TGCAGCGTTGACCCCCGCCTCGATACGCAGTATTTT
NA TRBJ2-5 NA TRBV20-1 CSASRSSVKETQYF TGCAGTGCTAGTCGGAGCTCAGTAAAAGAGACCCAGTACTTC
TRBD2 TRBJ2-7 many TRBV7-9 CASSLVAGGPGYEQYF TGTGCCAGCAGCTTAGTGGCGGGAGGGCCCGGCTACGAGCAGTACTTC
NA TRBJ1-1 NA TRBV6-5 CASSPQGYTEAFF TGTGCCAGCAGTCCCCAGGGTTACACTGAAGCTTTCTTT
NA TRBJ1-2 few TRBV2 CAGSISTYGYTF TGTGCCGGCTCTATTTCGACCTATGGCTACACCTTC
NA TRBJ2-7 many TRBV30 CAWSLDEGYEQYF TGTGCCTGGAGTCTGGATGAAGGGTACGAGCAGTACTTC
NA TRBJ1-1 few TRBV27 CASSLYRDTEAFF TGTGCCAGCAGTTTATACAGGGACACTGAAGCTTTCTTT
TRBD1 TRBJ1-4 NA TRBV4-1 CASSRGGQGAVF TGCGCCAGCAGCCGCGGCGGACAGGGGGCGGTTTTT
NA TRBJ2-3 few TRBV7-8 CASSLRDSSTDTQYF TGTGCCAGCAGCTTAAGAGATTCCAGCACAGATACGCAGTATTTT
NA TRBJ2-4 many TRBV7-9 CASSGDIQYF TGTGCCAGCTCAGGCGACATTCAGTACTTC
NA TRBJ2-1 NA TRBV20-1 CSAIERDNNEQFF TGCAGTGCGATCGAGCGGGACAACAATGAGCAGTTCTTC
NA TRBJ2-7 many TRBV4-1 CASSQEGGSLYEQYF TGCGCCAGCAGCCAAGAGGGCGGGTCCTTATACGAGCAGTACTTC
NA TRBJ2-5 NA TRBV25-1 CASSEFTVETQYF TGTGCCAGCAGTGAATTTACGGTGGAGACCCAGTACTTC
NA TRBJ2-3 few TRBV9 CAISVLDGGLTDTQYF TGTGCCATCAGCGTACTAGACGGCGGCCTCACAGATACGCAGTATTTT
NA TRBJ2-1 many TRBV5-1 CASSWDGGGPNEQFF TGCGCCAGCAGCTGGGATGGCGGAGGGCCAAATGAGCAGTTCTTC
TRBD2 TRBJ2-4 few TRBV20-1 CSALLAEVVAKNIQYF TGCAGTGCCCTACTAGCGGAGGTAGTTGCCAAAAACATTCAGTACTTC
NA TRBJ2-1 many TRBV3-1 CASSQDLRPYNEQFF TGTGCCAGCAGCCAAGATCTAAGGCCCTACAATGAGCAGTTCTTC
NA TRBJ2-7 many TRBV3-1 CASSQRSGGYEQYF TGTGCCAGCAGCCAACGAAGTGGGGGCTACGAGCAGTACTTC
TRBD2 TRBJ2-1 NA TRBV28 CASKTSGRLYNEQFF TGTGCCAGTAAGACTAGCGGGAGACTCTACAATGAGCAGTTCTTC
NA TRBJ2-2 NA TRBV10-1 CASTDHLTGELFF TGCGCCAGCACGGACCACCTCACCGGGGAGCTGTTTTTT